This TCR beta chain was found in a study of graft-versus-host responses after intestinal transplantation. Study background: Multivisceral, liver-intestinal, or isolated intestinal grafts were transplanted into recipients. Uniformly, recipients were administered anti-thymocyte globulin induction with subsequent tacrolimus and steroids for three to four years. Points from the study as a whole: In recipient marrow, GvH clones were found, and some appeared first in ileum or blood.

Method: immunoSEQ multiplex PCR; TCRdb's copy keeps in-frame clones and lacks some. The sample has under 5,000 clones, over 55% seen once; the top ten hold roughly a tenth. Tissue processing of the graft released intraepithelial and lamina propria lymphocytes from it. Trimming cost V 4 bases and J 3 bases; bases outside gene matches: 2. The CDR3 is 14 amino acids. The germline V gene encodes CDR1 SGHDT and CDR2 YYEEEE. Concerning this clone: Its antigen remains unknown.

The sequence came from a human patient who received an intestinal transplant, so some T cells may come from the graft donor. The material was ileum tissue, obtained around 1,000 days after intestinal transplantation. The chain uses TRBV5-6 and TRBJ2-3; 10 bases agree with TRBD2. CDR3: CASSGGLATDTQYF. The CDR3, as DNA: TGTGCCAGCAGCGGGGGACTAGCGACAGATACGCAGTATTTT.